Sequencing of this T cell receptor (beta chain) was carried out in a study of blood T cell repertoires in COVID-19. As for the study in general: There were acute and convalescent COVID-19 samples, and they came from the United States, Italy and Spain. T cells, B-cell-depleted T cells, or PBMCs provided the cDNA or gDNA that served as material.

This CDR3 region has 13 residues. V was shortened by 8 bases and J by 0 bases, with 10 bases between the two germline ends. The germline gives CDR1 SNHLY, CDR2 FYNNEI. Original processing methods: By means of reference gene primer amplification, nucleated cell counts were estimated. Assay used: immunoSEQ multiplex PCR; TCRdb lists only in-frame clones, some missing. That table supplies the V and J calls and clone size; D and trimming were determined from the DNA. Counted here are 8,400 or so clones, 75% to 95% occurring once; the ten biggest clones make up around 3.8%. This clonotype was obtained from a woman in her forties or fifties with active COVID-19. Sequencing was performed on peripheral blood. The rearrangement links TRBV2 to TRBJ1-1; D remains unclear. Written as DNA, the CDR3 is TGTGCCAGCTTGGGCGCCATGAACACTGAAGCTTTCTTT. The encoded protein is CASLGAMNTEAFF.